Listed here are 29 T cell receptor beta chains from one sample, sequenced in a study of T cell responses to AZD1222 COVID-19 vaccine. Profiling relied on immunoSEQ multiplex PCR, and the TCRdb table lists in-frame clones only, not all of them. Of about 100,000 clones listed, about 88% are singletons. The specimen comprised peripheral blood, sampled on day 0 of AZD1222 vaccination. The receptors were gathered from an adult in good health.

The CDR3 DNA sequence: TGTGCCATCAGTGAGTCTCAGAATCAGCCCCAGCATTTT. It yields the protein CAISESQNQPQHF. The chain joins TRBV10-3 to TRBJ1-5, with D uncertain. Germline CDR1 reads ENHRY; CDR2 reads SYGVKD. The CDR3 covers 13 residues. Trimming removed 0 bases at V and 4 bases at J, with 4 bases between.

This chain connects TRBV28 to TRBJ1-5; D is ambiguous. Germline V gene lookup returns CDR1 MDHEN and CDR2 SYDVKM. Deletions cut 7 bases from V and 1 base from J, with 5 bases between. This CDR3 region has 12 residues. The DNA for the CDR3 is TGTGCCAGCATGGTGAGCAATCAGCCCCAGCATTTT. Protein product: CASMVSNQPQHF.

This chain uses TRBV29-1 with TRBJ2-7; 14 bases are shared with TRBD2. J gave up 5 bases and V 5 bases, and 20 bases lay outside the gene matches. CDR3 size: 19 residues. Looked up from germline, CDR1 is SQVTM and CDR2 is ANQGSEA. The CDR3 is CSVLRDRAGTSGRVNEQYF. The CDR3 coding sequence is TGCAGCGTTCTGAGGGACCGAGCCGGGACTAGCGGGAGAGTCAACGAGCAGTACTTC.

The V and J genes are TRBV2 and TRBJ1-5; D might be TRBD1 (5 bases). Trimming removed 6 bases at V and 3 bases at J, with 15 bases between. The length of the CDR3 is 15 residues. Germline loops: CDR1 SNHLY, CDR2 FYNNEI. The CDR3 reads CASRRSGGDNQPQHF. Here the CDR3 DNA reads TGTGCCAGCAGAAGATCAGGAGGGGACAATCAGCCCCAGCATTTT. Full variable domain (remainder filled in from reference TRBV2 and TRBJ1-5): EPEVTQTPSHQVTQMGQEVILRCVPISNHLYFYWYRQILGQKVEFLVSFYNNEISEKSEIFDDQFSVERPDGSNFTLKIRSTKLEDSAMYFCASRRSGGDNQPQHFGDGTRLSIL.

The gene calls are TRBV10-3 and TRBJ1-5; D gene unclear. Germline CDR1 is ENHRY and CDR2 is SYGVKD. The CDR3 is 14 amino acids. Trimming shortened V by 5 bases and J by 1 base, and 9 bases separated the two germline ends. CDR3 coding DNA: TGTGCCATCAGTAGCGACGGGAGCAATCAGCCCCAGCATTTT. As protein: CAISSDGSNQPQHF.

CDR3 sequence reads: CATKIWDYPANNYGYTF. The DNA of the CDR3 is TGTGCCACTAAGATATGGGATTATCCGGCAAATAACTATGGCTACACCTTC. The chain is built from TRBV28 and TRBJ1-2, with D hard to call. The germline V gene encodes CDR1 MDHEN and CDR2 SYDVKM. The germline V and J ends were trimmed by 10 bases and 1 base, with 25 bases remaining between them. This CDR3 is built from 17 residues.

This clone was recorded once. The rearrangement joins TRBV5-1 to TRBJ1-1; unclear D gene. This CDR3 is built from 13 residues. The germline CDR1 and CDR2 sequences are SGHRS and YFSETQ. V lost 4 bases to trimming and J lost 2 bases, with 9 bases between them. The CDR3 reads CASSPPENTEAFF. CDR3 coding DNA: TGCGCCAGCAGCCCCCCGGAAAACACTGAAGCTTTCTTT.

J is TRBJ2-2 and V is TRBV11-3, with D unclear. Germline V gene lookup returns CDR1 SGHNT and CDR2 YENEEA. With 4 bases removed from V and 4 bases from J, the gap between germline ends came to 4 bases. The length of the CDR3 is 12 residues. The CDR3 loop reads CASSSTTGELFF. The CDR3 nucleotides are TGTGCCAGCAGCTCAACCACCGGGGAGCTGTTTTTT.

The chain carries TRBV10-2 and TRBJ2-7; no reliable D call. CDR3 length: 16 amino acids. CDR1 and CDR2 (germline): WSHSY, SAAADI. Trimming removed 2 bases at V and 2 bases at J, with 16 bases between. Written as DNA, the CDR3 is TGCGCCAGCAGTGAGGGAATGGGCATTCTCACCTACGAGCAGTACTTC. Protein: CASSEGMGILTYEQYF.

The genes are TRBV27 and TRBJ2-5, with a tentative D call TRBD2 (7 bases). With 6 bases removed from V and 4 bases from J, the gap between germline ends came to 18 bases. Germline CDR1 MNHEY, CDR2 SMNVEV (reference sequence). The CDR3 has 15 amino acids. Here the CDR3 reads CASSNLGGGGETQYF. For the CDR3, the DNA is TGTGCCAGCAGCAACCTGGGCGGGGGCGGAGAGACCCAGTACTTC.

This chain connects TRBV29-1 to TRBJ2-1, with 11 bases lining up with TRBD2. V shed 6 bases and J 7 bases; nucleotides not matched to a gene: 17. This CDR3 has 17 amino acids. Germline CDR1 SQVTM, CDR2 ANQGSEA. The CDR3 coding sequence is TGCAGCGTCGAAAGGCGTTTTAGCGGGGGGGCCGGTAATGAGCAGTTCTTC. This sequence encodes CSVERRFSGGAGNEQFF.

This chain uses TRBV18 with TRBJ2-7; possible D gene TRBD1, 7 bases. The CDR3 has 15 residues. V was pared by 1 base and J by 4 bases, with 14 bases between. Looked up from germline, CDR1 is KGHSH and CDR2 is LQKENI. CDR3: CASSPRQGGLYEQYF. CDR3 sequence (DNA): TGTGCCAGCTCACCACGGCAGGGGGGCTTATACGAGCAGTACTTC.

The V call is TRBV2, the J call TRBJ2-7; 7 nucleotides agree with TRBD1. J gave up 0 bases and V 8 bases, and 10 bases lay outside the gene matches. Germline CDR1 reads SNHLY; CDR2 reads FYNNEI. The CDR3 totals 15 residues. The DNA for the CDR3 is TGTGCCAGCGGCGGAACCGGGACAGTCTCCTACGAGCAGTACTTC. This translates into CASGGTGTVSYEQYF.

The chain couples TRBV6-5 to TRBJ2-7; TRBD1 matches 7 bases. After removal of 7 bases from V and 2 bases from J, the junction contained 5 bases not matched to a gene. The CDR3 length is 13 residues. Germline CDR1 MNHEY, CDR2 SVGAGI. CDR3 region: CASTQTGTYEQYF. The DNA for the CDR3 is TGTGCCAGCACCCAGACAGGGACCTACGAGCAGTACTTC.

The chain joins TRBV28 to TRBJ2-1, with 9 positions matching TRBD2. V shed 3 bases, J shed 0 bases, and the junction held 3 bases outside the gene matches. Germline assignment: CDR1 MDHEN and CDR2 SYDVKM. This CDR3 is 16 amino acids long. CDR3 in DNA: TGTGCCAGCAGTTTGTCGACTAGCGGCTCCTACAATGAGCAGTTCTTC. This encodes CASSLSTSGSYNEQFF.

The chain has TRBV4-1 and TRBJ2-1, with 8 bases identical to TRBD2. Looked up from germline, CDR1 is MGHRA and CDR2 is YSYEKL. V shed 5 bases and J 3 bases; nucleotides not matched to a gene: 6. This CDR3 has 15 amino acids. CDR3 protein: CASSETSGDYNEQFF. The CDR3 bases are TGCGCCAGCAGCGAAACTAGCGGAGACTACAATGAGCAGTTCTTC.

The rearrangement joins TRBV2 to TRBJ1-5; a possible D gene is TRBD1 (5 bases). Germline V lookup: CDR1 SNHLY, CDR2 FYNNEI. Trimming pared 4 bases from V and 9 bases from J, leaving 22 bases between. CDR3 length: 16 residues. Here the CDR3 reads CASSGGSSGLVWPQHF. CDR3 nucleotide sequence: TGTGCCAGCAGTGGGGGGAGCTCAGGGTTGGTTTGGCCCCAGCATTTT.

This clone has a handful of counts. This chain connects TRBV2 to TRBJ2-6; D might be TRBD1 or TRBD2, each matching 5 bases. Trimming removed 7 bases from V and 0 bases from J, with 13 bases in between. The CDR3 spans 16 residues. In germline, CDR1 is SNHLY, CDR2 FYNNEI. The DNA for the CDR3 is TGTGCCAGCACTTGGGACGGCCACTCTGGGGCCAACGTCCTGACTTTC. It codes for CASTWDGHSGANVLTF.

Here the CDR3 DNA reads TGCGCCAGCAGCGGAGGGATCTTCAACACCGGGGAGCTGTTTTTT. Translated, it gives CASSGGIFNTGELFF. The rearrangement links TRBV5-1 to TRBJ2-2; a weak D match, TRBD2 (6 bases). Germline V CDR1 and CDR2: SGHRS, YFSETQ. The CDR3 covers 15 residues. V lost 4 bases to trimming and J lost 2 bases, with 12 bases between them. Full variable domain (outside the CDR3, taken from reference TRBV5-1 and TRBJ2-2): KAGVTQTPRYLIKTRGQQVTLSCSPISGHRSVSWYQQTPGQGLQFLFEYFSETQRNKGNFPGRFSGRQFSNSRSEMNVSTLELGDSALYLCASSGGIFNTGELFFGEGSRLTVL.

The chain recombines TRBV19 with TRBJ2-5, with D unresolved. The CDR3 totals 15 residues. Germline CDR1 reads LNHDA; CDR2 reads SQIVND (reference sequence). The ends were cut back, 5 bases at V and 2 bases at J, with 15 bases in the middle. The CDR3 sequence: CASSRVLWQQETQYF. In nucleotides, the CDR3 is TGTGCCAGTAGTCGAGTTTTATGGCAGCAAGAGACCCAGTACTTC. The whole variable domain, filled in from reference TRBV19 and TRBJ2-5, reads DGGITQSPKYLFRKEGQNVTLSCEQNLNHDAMYWYRQDPGQGLRLIYYSQIVNDFQKGDIAEGYSVSREKKESFPLTVTSAQKNPTAFYLCASSRVLWQQETQYFGPGTRLLVL.

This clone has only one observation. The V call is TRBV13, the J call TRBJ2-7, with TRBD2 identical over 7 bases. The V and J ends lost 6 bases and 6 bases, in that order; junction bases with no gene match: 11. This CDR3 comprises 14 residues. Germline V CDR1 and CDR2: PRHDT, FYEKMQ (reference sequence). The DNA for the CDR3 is TGTGCCAGCAGACCTATCCCTTCTAGCGGCGAGCAGTACTTC. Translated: CASRPIPSSGEQYF. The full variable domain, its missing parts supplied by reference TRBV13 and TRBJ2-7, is AAGVIQSPRHLIKEKRETATLKCYPIPRHDTVYWYQQGPGQDPQFLISFYEKMQSDKGSIPDRFSAQQFSDYHSELNMSSLELGDSALYFCASRPIPSSGEQYFGPGTRLTVT.

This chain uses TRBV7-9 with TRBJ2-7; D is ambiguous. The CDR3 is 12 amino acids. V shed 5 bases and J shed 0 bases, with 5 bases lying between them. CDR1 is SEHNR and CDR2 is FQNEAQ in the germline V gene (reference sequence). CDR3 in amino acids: CASSAGSYEQYF. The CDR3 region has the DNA TGTGCCAGCAGCGCCGGCTCCTACGAGCAGTACTTC.

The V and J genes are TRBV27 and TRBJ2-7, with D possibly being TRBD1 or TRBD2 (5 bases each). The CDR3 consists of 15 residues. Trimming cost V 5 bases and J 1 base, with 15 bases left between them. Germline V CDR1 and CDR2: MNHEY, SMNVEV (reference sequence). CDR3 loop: CASSVAGTSSYEQYF. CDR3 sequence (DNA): TGTGCCAGCAGTGTAGCAGGGACGAGTTCCTACGAGCAGTACTTC.

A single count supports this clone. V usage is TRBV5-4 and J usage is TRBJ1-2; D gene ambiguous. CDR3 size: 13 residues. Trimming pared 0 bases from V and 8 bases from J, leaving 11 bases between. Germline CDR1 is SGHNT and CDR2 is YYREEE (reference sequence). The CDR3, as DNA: TGTGCCAGCAGCTTGGGCGGGGTGGAAGGCTACACCTTC. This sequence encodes CASSLGGVEGYTF.

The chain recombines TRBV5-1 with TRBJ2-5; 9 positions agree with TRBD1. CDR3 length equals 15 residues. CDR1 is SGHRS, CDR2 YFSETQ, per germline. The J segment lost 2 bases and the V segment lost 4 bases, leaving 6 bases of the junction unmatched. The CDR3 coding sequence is TGCGCCAGCAGCCACGGACAGGGGTGGCAAGAGACCCAGTACTTC. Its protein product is CASSHGQGWQETQYF.

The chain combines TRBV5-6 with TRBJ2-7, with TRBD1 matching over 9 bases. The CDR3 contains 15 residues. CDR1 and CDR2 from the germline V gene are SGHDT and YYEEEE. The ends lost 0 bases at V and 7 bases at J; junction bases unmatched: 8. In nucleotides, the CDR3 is TGTGCCAGCAGCTTGGTGGGGACAGGGACCTCGGAGCAGTACTTC. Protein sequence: CASSLVGTGTSEQYF.

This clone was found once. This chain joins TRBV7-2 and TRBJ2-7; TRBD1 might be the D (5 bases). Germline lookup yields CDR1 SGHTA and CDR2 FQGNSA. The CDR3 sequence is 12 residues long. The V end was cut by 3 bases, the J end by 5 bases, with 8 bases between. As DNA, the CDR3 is TGTGCCAGCAGCTTTTGGACAAACGAGCAGTACTTC. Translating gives CASSFWTNEQYF.

CDR3 DNA sequence: TGTGCCAGCAGTGGGGGGCAGGGTGATGGCTACACCTTC. Its protein product is CASSGGQGDGYTF. This chain connects TRBV2 to TRBJ1-2; a weak D match, TRBD1 (6 bases). This CDR3 has 13 residues. Deletions cut 4 bases from V and 6 bases from J, with 12 bases between. CDR1 SNHLY and CDR2 FYNNEI come from the germline V gene.

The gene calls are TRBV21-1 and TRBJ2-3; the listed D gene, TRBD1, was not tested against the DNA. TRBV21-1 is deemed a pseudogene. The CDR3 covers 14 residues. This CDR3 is CASSLGQSTDTQYF. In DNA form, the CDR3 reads TGTGCCAGCAGCCTGGGACAGAGCACAGATACGCAGTATTTT.